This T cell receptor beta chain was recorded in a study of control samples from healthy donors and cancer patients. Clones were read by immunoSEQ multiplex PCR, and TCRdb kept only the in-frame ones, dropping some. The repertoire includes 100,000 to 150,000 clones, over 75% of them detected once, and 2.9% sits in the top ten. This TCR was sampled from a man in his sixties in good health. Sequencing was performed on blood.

CDR3: CASRRAASGTGELFF. Here the CDR3 DNA reads TGTGCCAGCAGACGAGCGGCCTCAGGAACCGGGGAGCTGTTTTTT. The chain employs TRBV2 and TRBJ2-2, with D possibly TRBD2 on 5 matching bases. Germline V lookup: CDR1 SNHLY, CDR2 FYNNEI. Trimming removed 6 bases from V and 5 bases from J, with 16 bases in between. This CDR3 contains 15 residues.